This T cell receptor beta chain stems from a study of regulatory T cells in long-lasting Graves disease. Study background: Positivity for TSH receptor antibodies plus over 5 years of antithyroid drugs meant persistent Graves' disease. Overall study findings and caveats: Under persistent disease, TRBV28, TRBJ1-2 and TRBJ2-5 were used preferentially. Patients with persistent Graves' had lower TCR diversity than newly diagnosed patients.

CDR3-region Arm-PCR and iRepertoire HTBI primers produced the TCR beta libraries. TCRdb re-derived calls from the multiplex PCR reads in MiXCR, one entry per CDR3 protein. The sample records about 460,000 distinct CDR3 sequences, 22% being singletons. About this clonotype: Antigen specificity is unknown.

Regarding time point: persistent/refractory GD, antithyroid drugs over 5 years with positive TRAb. PBMC-extracted RNA yielded the TCR library. EDTA tubes received approximately 8.4 milliliters of collected peripheral blood. After removal of 4 bases from V and 2 bases from J, the junction contained 1 base not matched to a gene. The CDR3 extends over 15 amino acids. Germline values: CDR1 SNHLY, CDR2 FYNNEI. Sequencing used peripheral blood mononuclear cells (PBMCs), obtained when the disease was refractory, from a patient treated with antithyroid drugs. The TCR comes from a female donor with Graves disease. The chain combines TRBV2 with TRBJ2-3; TRBD2 aligns across 12 bases. The CDR3 spells CASSGLAGVTDTQYF. Here the CDR3 DNA reads TGTGCCAGCAGTGGACTAGCGGGAGTCACAGATACGCAGTATTTT.